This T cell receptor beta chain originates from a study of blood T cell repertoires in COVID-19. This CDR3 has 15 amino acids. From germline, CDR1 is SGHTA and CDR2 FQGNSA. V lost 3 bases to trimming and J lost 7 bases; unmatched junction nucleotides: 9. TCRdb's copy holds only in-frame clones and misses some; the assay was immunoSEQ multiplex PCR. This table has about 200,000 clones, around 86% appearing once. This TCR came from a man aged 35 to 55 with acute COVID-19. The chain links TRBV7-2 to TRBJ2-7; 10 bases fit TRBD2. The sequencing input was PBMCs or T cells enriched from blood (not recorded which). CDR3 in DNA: TGTGCCAGCAGCTTTCCTAGCGGGAGACCGGGAGAGCAGTACTTC. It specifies CASSFPSGRPGEQYF.